The 26 T cell receptor beta chains below come from one sample, sequenced in a study of T cells after yellow fever vaccination. TCRdb re-derived calls from the 5' RACE reads in MiXCR, one entry per CDR3 protein. The top ten hold around 19% of the sample, which has 200,000 to 300,000 distinct CDR3 sequences, about 3.5% seen once. The sample consisted of PBMCs, taken 15 days after the yellow fever booster vaccination. The receptors were sampled from a young man who received the YFV17D yellow fever vaccine.

This clonotype was seen at least ten times. The chain has TRBV7-9 and TRBJ1-2; no reliable D call. The CDR3 spans 15 residues. V was shortened by 1 base and J by 3 bases, with 12 bases between the two germline ends. From germline, CDR1 is SEHNR and CDR2 FQNEAQ (reference sequence). The chain's CDR3 is CASSLVWTVYYGYTF. CDR3 nucleotides: TGTGCCAGCAGCTTAGTATGGACGGTATACTATGGCTACACCTTC.

This clonotype was detected many times. The chain carries TRBV5-1 and TRBJ2-3, with 8 bases identical to TRBD1. V lost 5 bases, J lost 3 bases, and 5 bases stayed unmatched. CDR3 size: 14 residues. The germline gives CDR1 SGHRS, CDR2 YFSETQ. CDR3 loop: CASSYGQGTDTQYF. The CDR3 DNA reads as TGCGCCAGCAGTTATGGACAGGGTACAGATACGCAGTATTTT.

This clonotype was counted only a few times. V is TRBV19 and J is TRBJ1-1; D possibly corresponds to TRBD1 (5 bases). The CDR3 contains 13 residues. V lost 7 bases to trimming and J lost 4 bases, with 13 bases between them. Germline V CDR1 and CDR2: LNHDA, SQIVND (reference sequence). The CDR3 DNA is TGTGCCAGTACCATTTTGGGGGTCACTGAAGCTTTCTTT. It yields the protein CASTILGVTEAFF.

This clonotype appeared many times. The rearrangement uses TRBV20-1 and TRBJ2-3, with D perhaps being TRBD1 or TRBD2 (5 bases each). CDR3 length equals 15 residues. Germline CDR1 is DFQATT and CDR2 is SNEGSKA (reference sequence). Trimming stripped 3 bases from V and 4 bases from J, with 17 bases between. For the CDR3, the DNA is TGCAGTGCTAGTAAAACGGGGCCGGTTCCAGATACGCAGTATTTT. This sequence encodes CSASKTGPVPDTQYF.

This clonotype was counted ten times or more. The rearrangement uses TRBV18 and TRBJ1-2; 9 positions match TRBD1. This CDR3 region has 14 residues. Unmatched junction bases numbered 3, after V lost 3 bases and J lost 4 bases. CDR1 and CDR2 from the germline V gene are KGHSH and LQKENI. The CDR3 bases are TGTGCCAGCTCACCGCCGGACAGGGGCTATGGCTACACCTTC. The encoded protein is CASSPPDRGYGYTF.

V is TRBV11-2 and J is TRBJ2-6; 8 bases match TRBD1. The CDR3 consists of 19 residues. The germline V gene encodes CDR1 SGHAT and CDR2 FQNNGV. V lost 4 bases to trimming and J lost 0 bases; unmatched junction nucleotides: 11. CDR3 coding DNA: TGTGCCAGCAGCTCAATTTCCGGGACAGGTTACTCTGGGGCCAACGTCCTGACTTTC. This sequence encodes CASSSISGTGYSGANVLTF. Based on the CDR3 plus reference TRBV11-2 and TRBJ2-6, the full variable domain is EAGVAQSPRYKIIEKRQSVAFWCNPISGHATLYWYQQILGQGPKLLIQFQNNGVVDDSQLPKDRFSAERLKGVDSTLKIQPAKLEDSAVYLCASSSISGTGYSGANVLTFGAGSRLTVL.

This clonotype was recorded at least ten times. This chain connects TRBV12-3 or TRBV12-4 to TRBJ2-3; 11 positions match TRBD2. After removal of 9 bases from V and 8 bases from J, the junction contained 10 bases not matched to a gene. The CDR3 consists of 14 residues. The DNA of the CDR3 is TGTGCCAGTGCTACTAGCGGGGGATTCGGTACGCAGTATTTT. Its translation is CASATSGGFGTQYF.

This clonotype was counted ten times or more. V is TRBV5-1 and J is TRBJ2-7, with D tentatively TRBD1 (5 bases). Germline CDR1 SGHRS, CDR2 YFSETQ. V was pared by 0 bases and J by 3 bases, with 13 bases between. The CDR3 has 15 residues. The CDR3 DNA follows: TGCGCCAGCAGCTTGGATTTGGACACCCACTACGAGCAGTACTTC. It codes for CASSLDLDTHYEQYF.

This clonotype has at least ten counts. This chain links TRBV4-1 with TRBJ2-2; 8 bases line up with TRBD1. Germline-derived CDR1 and CDR2 are MGHRA and YSYEKL. The junction had 9 bases not matched to a gene; V was cut back by 4 bases and J by 5 bases. The CDR3 loop spans 16 amino acids. The CDR3 loop reads CASSLTPGGATGELFF. CDR3 coding DNA: TGCGCCAGCAGCCTCACCCCAGGGGGCGCGACCGGGGAGCTGTTTTTT.

Points on this clonotype: A much larger clonotype is one base distant, so this may be a read error. This chain links TRBV27 with TRBJ2-1; 7 bases match TRBD2. CDR1 and CDR2 from the germline V gene are MNHEY and SMNVEV (reference sequence). CDR3 size: 17 residues. Losses at the gene ends were 7 bases for V and 0 bases for J; bases not matched to a gene: 12. The CDR3, as DNA: TGTGCCAGCAAGACTAGCTGGGGGATAAGCTCCTACAATGAGCAGTTCTTC. Translation gives CASKTSWGISSYNEQFF.

At least ten counts were recorded for this clonotype. This sequence joins TRBV29-1 and TRBJ1-1; D is unresolved. V lost 2 bases and J 0 bases, leaving 10 bases between the germline ends. Germline V gene sequence: CDR1 SQVTM, CDR2 ANQGSEA. This CDR3 contains 14 residues. CDR3 loop: CSVETEGMNTEAFF. Written as DNA, the CDR3 is TGCAGCGTTGAAACTGAAGGGATGAACACTGAAGCTTTCTTT.

This clonotype was counted ten times or more. The V gene is TRBV20-1, the J gene TRBJ2-3, with TRBD2 matching over 7 bases. V lost 5 bases, J lost 2 bases, and 4 bases stayed unmatched. The CDR3 runs 13 residues. Germline V gives CDR1 DFQATT, CDR2 SNEGSKA (reference sequence). The CDR3 DNA is TGCAGTGCTCCGCGGGGGATCACAGATACGCAGTATTTT. Translated: CSAPRGITDTQYF.

This clonotype was recorded many times. The CDR3 reads CASRGQDGTEAFF. CDR3 DNA: TGTGCCAGCAGGGGACAGGATGGAACTGAAGCTTTCTTT. The chain recombines TRBV12-3 or TRBV12-4 with TRBJ1-1; 8 nucleotides agree with TRBD1. V shed 6 bases and J 5 bases; nucleotides not matched to a gene: 5. The CDR3 has 13 residues.

This clonotype was detected ten times or more. V usage is TRBV5-1 and J usage is TRBJ2-1; 7 nucleotides line up with TRBD2. Germline V gene lookup returns CDR1 SGHRS and CDR2 YFSETQ. The CDR3 totals 16 residues. The V and J ends lost 0 bases and 8 bases, in that order; junction bases with no gene match: 11. The CDR3 DNA sequence: TGCGCCAGCAGCTTGGGACTAGCTCCAGAGTACGATGAGCAGTTCTTC. This gives the protein CASSLGLAPEYDEQFF.

This clonotype has at least ten counts. The V and J genes are TRBV15 and TRBJ1-1; D possibly corresponds to TRBD1 (5 bases). The CDR3 runs 13 residues. Germline V CDR1 and CDR2: LNHNV, YYDKDF (reference sequence). The V end was cut by 6 bases, the J end by 1 base, with 9 bases between. The CDR3 region is CATRGTGNTEAFF. Here the CDR3 DNA reads TGTGCCACCAGGGGAACAGGGAACACTGAAGCTTTCTTT.

This clonotype has a count of ten or more. The V gene is TRBV28, the J gene TRBJ1-4, with D unclear. Trimming removed 2 bases at V and 0 bases at J, with 13 bases between. The CDR3 consists of 17 residues. Germline V gives CDR1 MDHEN, CDR2 SYDVKM. Here the CDR3 DNA reads TGTGCCAGCAGTTTAGGTGTGGGGTCTGCAACTAATGAAAAACTGTTTTTT. Encoded protein: CASSLGVGSATNEKLFF.

In its sample, this clonotype was seen many times. The chain couples TRBV20-1 to TRBJ2-7, with 11 bases lining up with TRBD2. V was pared by 7 bases and J by 5 bases, with 13 bases of the junction left unmatched. The CDR3 sequence is 15 residues long. Per the germline V gene, CDR1 is DFQATT and CDR2 is SNEGSKA (reference sequence). The CDR3 loop reads CSGRARSGGAHEQYV. Here the CDR3 DNA reads TGCAGTGGCCGAGCCCGTAGCGGGGGGGCCCACGAGCAGTACGTC.

This clonotype was observed a few times. The chain is built from TRBV7-2 and TRBJ1-5; no definite D call. The CDR3 runs to 14 residues. The germline V gene has CDR1 SGHTA and CDR2 FQGNSA. Trimming removed 0 bases at V and 3 bases at J, with 6 bases between. The CDR3 sequence is CASSLAPVNQPQHF. CDR3 DNA sequence: TGTGCCAGCAGCTTAGCCCCAGTCAATCAGCCCCAGCATTTT.

This clonotype was observed a handful of times. The rearrangement joins TRBV5-6 to TRBJ2-7; weak D call: TRBD1 (6 bases). Between the trimmed V and J ends, which lost 0 bases and 3 bases, there was a span of 10 bases. CDR1 SGHDT and CDR2 YYEEEE come from the germline V gene. CDR3 length equals 14 residues. The CDR3 DNA sequence: TGTGCCAGCAGCTTGGGTGGGACATTCTACGAGCAGTACGTC. Translating gives CASSLGGTFYEQYV.

This clonotype showed up many times. The CDR3 coding sequence is TGTGCCATCAGAGGGGAAGGGTCCTACGAGCAGTACGTC. This translates into CAIRGEGSYEQYV. This chain uses TRBV10-3 with TRBJ2-7; possibly TRBD1 for D (5 bases). Germline V lookup: CDR1 ENHRY, CDR2 SYGVKD. This CDR3 contains 13 residues. The ends were cut back, 6 bases at V and 1 base at J, with 10 bases in the middle.

This clonotype showed up many times. The rearrangement links TRBV5-1 to TRBJ2-3; D is unresolved. Germline CDR1 reads SGHRS; CDR2 reads YFSETQ. This CDR3 has 14 residues. The germline V and J ends were trimmed by 5 bases and 4 bases, with 14 bases remaining between them. The CDR3: CASRSRSPPDTQYF. Here the CDR3 DNA reads TGCGCCAGCAGGAGTCGTAGCCCCCCAGATACGCAGTATTTT.

This clonotype was detected many times. This rearrangement joins TRBV20-1 to TRBJ2-1; the D gene is possibly TRBD1 (5 bases). CDR1 is DFQATT and CDR2 is SNEGSKA in the germline V gene (reference sequence). The CDR3 is 12 residues long. The CDR3 sequence is CRGASVNNEQFF. The CDR3 nucleotides read TGCAGAGGGGCGAGCGTTAACAATGAGCAGTTCTTC.

In this sample, this clonotype turned up many times. V is TRBV25-1 and J is TRBJ2-1, with D perhaps TRBD1 or TRBD2 (5 bases each). The germline gives CDR1 MGHDK, CDR2 SYGVNS. CDR3 size: 14 residues. V was pared by 6 bases and J by 5 bases, with 14 bases between. Here the CDR3 reads CASRDTGQHNEQFF. The CDR3 nucleotides read TGTGCCAGCAGGGACACGGGGCAACACAATGAGCAGTTCTTC. The whole variable domain, filled in from reference TRBV25-1 and TRBJ2-1, reads EADIYQTPRYLVIGTGKKITLECSQTMGHDKMYWYQQDPGMELHLIHYSYGVNSTEKGDLSSESTVSRIRTEHFPLTLESARPSHTSQYLCASRDTGQHNEQFFGPGTRLTVL.

This clonotype was picked up many times. V gene TRBV28 combines with J gene TRBJ2-2, with 7 bases matching TRBD1. The J segment lost 3 bases and the V segment lost 10 bases, leaving 11 bases of the junction unmatched. This CDR3 is 15 amino acids long. CDR1 and CDR2 (germline): MDHEN, SYDVKM. The DNA for the CDR3 is TGTGCCACCCTTCCCGGTGACAGGGACACCGGGGAGCTGTTTTTT. This encodes CATLPGDRDTGELFF.

This clonotype was seen repeatedly, ten times or more. The chain joins TRBV19 to TRBJ1-5; weak D call: TRBD1 (6 bases). This CDR3 spans 12 amino acids. Germline V gene lookup returns CDR1 LNHDA and CDR2 SQIVND (reference sequence). The V end was cut by 9 bases, the J end by 7 bases, with 13 bases between. As DNA, the CDR3 is TGTGCCAGCGCAGGGGTAGGCCAGCCCCAGCATTTT. Translated: CASAGVGQPQHF.

The sample holds many counts of this clonotype. The chain links TRBV29-1 to TRBJ2-1; D uncertain. This CDR3 is built from 14 residues. Trimming left V 3 bases short and J 0 bases short, with 9 bases between. Germline V gene lookup returns CDR1 SQVTM and CDR2 ANQGSEA. The chain's CDR3 is CSVEVSGSYNEQFF. The CDR3 DNA reads as TGCAGCGTTGAGGTCTCCGGCTCCTACAATGAGCAGTTCTTC.